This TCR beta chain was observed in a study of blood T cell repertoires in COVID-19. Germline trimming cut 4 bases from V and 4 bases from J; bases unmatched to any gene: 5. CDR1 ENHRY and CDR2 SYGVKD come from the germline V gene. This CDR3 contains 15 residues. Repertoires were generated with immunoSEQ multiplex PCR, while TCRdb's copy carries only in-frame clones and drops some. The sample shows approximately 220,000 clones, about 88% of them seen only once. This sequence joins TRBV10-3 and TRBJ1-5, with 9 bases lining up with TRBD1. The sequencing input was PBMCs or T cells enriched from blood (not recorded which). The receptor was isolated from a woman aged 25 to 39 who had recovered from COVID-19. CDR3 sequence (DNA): TGTGCCATCAGTGCCTCCGGGACAGGGAATCAGCCCCAGCATTTT. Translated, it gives CAISASGTGNQPQHF.